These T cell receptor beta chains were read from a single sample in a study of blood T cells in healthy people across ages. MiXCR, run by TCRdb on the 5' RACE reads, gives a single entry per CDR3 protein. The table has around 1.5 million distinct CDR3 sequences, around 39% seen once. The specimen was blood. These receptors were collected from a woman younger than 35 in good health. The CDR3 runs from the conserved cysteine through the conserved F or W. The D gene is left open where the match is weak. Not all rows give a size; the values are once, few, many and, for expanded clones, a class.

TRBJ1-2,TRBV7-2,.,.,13,TGTGCCAGCAGCAACAGGGAGTTCGGCGGCTACACCTTC,CASSNREFGGYTF
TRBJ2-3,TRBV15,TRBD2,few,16,TGTGCCACCAGCGCGGGGACTAGCGGGAGCACAGATACGCAGTATTTT,CATSAGTSGSTDTQYF
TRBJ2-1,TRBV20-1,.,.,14,TGCAGTGCTAGAGCTGTGGACAGATTCTACGAGCAGTTCTTC,CSARAVDRFYEQFF
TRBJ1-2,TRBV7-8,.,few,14,TGTGCCAGCAGCCCGGCCGGTAAAAACTATGGCTACACCTTC,CASSPAGKNYGYTF
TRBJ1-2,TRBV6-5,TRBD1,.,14,TGTGCCAGCAGTTACGCCCGGACAGGGCACGGCTACACCTTC,CASSYARTGHGYTF
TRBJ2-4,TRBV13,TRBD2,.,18,TGTGCCAGCAGCCCCGGCGGGAGGGAACGGGGAGCCAAAAACATTCAGTACTTC,CASSPGGRERGAKNIQYF
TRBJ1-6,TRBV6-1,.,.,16,TGTGCCAGCAGTGAAGGGCCAGCCTCCTATAATTCACCCCTCCACTTT,CASSEGPASYNSPLHF
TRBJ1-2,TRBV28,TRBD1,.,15,TGTGCCAGCAGTTTCGGAGGACAGGGGAACTATGGCTACACCTTC,CASSFGGQGNYGYTF
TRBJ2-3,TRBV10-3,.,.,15,TGTGCCATCAGTGAAGGCGGACCCACGGCAGATACGCAGTATTTT,CAISEGGPTADTQYF
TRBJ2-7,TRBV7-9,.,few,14,TGTGCCAGCAGCGACCGGTTCAAGCCCCACGAGCAGTACTTC,CASSDRFKPHEQYF
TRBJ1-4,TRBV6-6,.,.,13,TGTGCCAGCAGAGAAACCGACACCCCAAGGGGGTTTTTT,CASRETDTPRGFF
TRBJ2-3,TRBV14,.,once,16,TGTGCCAGCAGCCAAGATCGGGCAGGACGCACAGATACGCAGTATTTT,CASSQDRAGRTDTQYF
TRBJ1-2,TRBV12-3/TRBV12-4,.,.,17,TGTGCCAGCAGTTTAATTCGTAGCTCAGCAGACAACTATGGCTACACCTTC,CASSLIRSSADNYGYTF
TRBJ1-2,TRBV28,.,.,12,TGTGCCAGCAGCTTACCGGGGGGTGGCTACACCTTC,CASSLPGGGYTF
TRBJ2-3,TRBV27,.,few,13,TGTGCCAGCAGTACGCAGGGTGCAGATACGCAGTATTTT,CASSTQGADTQYF
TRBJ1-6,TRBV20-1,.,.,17,TGCAGTGCTGAGGATAAACCCGGACGACCGACCAATTCACCCCTCCACTTT,CSAEDKPGRPTNSPLHF
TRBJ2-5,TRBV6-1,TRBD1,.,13,TGTGCCAGCAGTGACCTGACAGGGAAGACCCAGTACTTC,CASSDLTGKTQYF
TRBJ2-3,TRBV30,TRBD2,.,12,TGTGCCGGGTCCCGGGAGGTAGATACGCAGTATTTT,CAGSREVDTQYF
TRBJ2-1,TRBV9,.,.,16,TGTGCCAGCAGCCCCCGGCCGGGACCAGCGCTCGATGAGCAGTTCTTC,CASSPRPGPALDEQFF
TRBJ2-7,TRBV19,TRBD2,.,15,TGTGCCAGTAGTTATCTAGCGGGAGTAGGAGATGAGCGGTACTTC,CASSYLAGVGDERYF
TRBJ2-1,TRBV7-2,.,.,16,TGTGCCAACAGCTTAGTAGGGGGAAGCTCCTACAATGAGCAGTTCTTC,CANSLVGGSSYNEQFF
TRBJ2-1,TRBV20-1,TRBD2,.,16,TGCAGTGCTAGAGATACGGGACTAGCGGGCATTCGTGAGCAGTTCTTC,CSARDTGLAGIREQFF
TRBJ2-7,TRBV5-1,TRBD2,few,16,TGCGCCAGCAGCTTTATGGGGACTAGCGGAGCCTACGAGCAGTACTTC,CASSFMGTSGAYEQYF
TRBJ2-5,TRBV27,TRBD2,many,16,TGTGCCAGCAGTTTAGTACTAGCGGGGACCCAAGAGACCCAGTACTTC,CASSLVLAGTQETQYF
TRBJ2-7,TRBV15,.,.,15,TGTGCCACCAGCAGAACTCTGGGAGCTAGCCGCGAGCAGTACTTC,CATSRTLGASREQYF
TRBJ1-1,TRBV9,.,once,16,TGTGCCAGCAGGAGATTTTCTGGGGGCGAGAACACTGAAGCTTTCTTT,CASRRFSGGENTEAFF
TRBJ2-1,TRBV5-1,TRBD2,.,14,TGCGCCAGCAAAAGGCTAGCGGAGTACAATGAGCAGTTCTTC,CASKRLAEYNEQFF